This T cell receptor (beta chain) was sequenced in a study of T cells in Graves' hyperthyroidism and ophthalmopathy. Study-wide points: A model built on 13 V-J features separated ophthalmopathy from stable hyperthyroidism.

This clonotype has a count of ten or more. Its antigen remains unidentified. Amplification of TCR beta CDR3 regions was performed using RNA transcripts as template. TCR CDR3 regions were first amplified by RT-PCR with HTBI primers. TCRdb recomputed calls from the multiplex PCR reads with MiXCR, one row per CDR3 protein. Found here are fewer than 450,000 distinct CDR3 sequences, roughly 20% of them singletons; the top ten hold over 35%. Enrolled ophthalmopathy patients presented with a Clinical Activity Score of at least 3, a NOSPECS grade of at least 4, and disease duration under 3 months. Those patients with uncontrolled infection, other autoimmune disease, pregnancy or lactation were excluded. This TCR derives from a man aged 18 to 30 with Graves' ophthalmopathy. Sequencing input: blood.

The CDR3 loop is CASSDPAQGRSGELFF. The CDR3 region has the DNA TGTGCCAGCAGTGACCCCGCACAGGGGAGGTCCGGGGAGCTGTTTTTT. The chain uses TRBV6-1 and TRBJ2-2; D might be TRBD1 (7 bases). CDR3 size: 16 residues. Trimming removed 3 bases from V and 6 bases from J, with 17 bases in between. CDR1 is MNHNS and CDR2 is SASEGT in the germline V gene.